Listed below are T cell receptor beta chains from one sample, sequenced in a study of blood T cell repertoires in COVID-19. Repertoires were generated with immunoSEQ multiplex PCR, while TCRdb's copy carries only in-frame clones and drops some. The sample carries about 190,000 clones, about 88% recorded once. The material sequenced was peripheral blood. These TCRs come from a woman older than 75 with acute or convalescent COVID-19. CDR3s include the opening cysteine and the closing phenylalanine or tryptophan. D genes are given only for firm matches. Part of the rows lack a size; the others show once, few, many or a class for expanded clones.

j_gene	v_gene	len	abundance	d_gene	CDR3aa	CDR3nt
TRBJ2-7	TRBV15	13	-	-	CATSANPRDEQYF	TGTGCCACCAGCGCTAACCCCCGGGACGAGCAGTACTTC
TRBJ1-1	TRBV28	16	-	TRBD1	CASSLIGTGGYTEAFF	TGTGCCAGCAGTTTAATAGGGACAGGGGGGTACACTGAAGCTTTCTTT
TRBJ1-5	TRBV30	13	-	-	CAWSVLGSQPQHF	TGTGCCTGGAGTGTACTGGGGAGTCAGCCCCAGCATTTT
TRBJ1-2	TRBV6-5	15	-	-	CASTPEGIYGGAYTF	TGTGCCAGCACCCCGGAGGGTATTTATGGGGGGGCCTACACCTTC
TRBJ1-2	TRBV7-9	14	few	-	CASSPNARAYGYTF	TGTGCCAGCAGCCCCAACGCCAGGGCCTATGGCTACACCTTC
TRBJ1-2	TRBV6-6	14	-	TRBD1	CASSYSQGGYGYTF	TGTGCCAGCAGTTACTCACAGGGGGGCTATGGCTACACCTTC
TRBJ2-7	TRBV5-1	14	-	-	CASSLDAGLDEQYF	TGCGCCAGCAGCTTGGACGCTGGCCTCGACGAGCAGTACTTC
TRBJ2-1	TRBV7-2	16	-	TRBD1	CASSYTGDRRYNEQFF	TGTGCCAGCAGCTACACAGGGGACAGACGATACAATGAGCAGTTCTTC
TRBJ2-1	TRBV6-5	12	-	TRBD1	CASSSLTGARFF	TGTGCCAGCAGTTCCCTTACAGGGGCGCGGTTCTTC
TRBJ2-1	TRBV7-9	15	-	-	CASSLGQGFYNEQFF	TGTGCCAGCAGCTTGGGGCAGGGATTTTACAATGAGCAGTTCTTC
TRBJ2-3	TRBV9	15	-	-	CASSAPLGSTDTQYF	TGTGCCAGCAGCGCCCCGCTCGGGAGCACAGATACGCAGTATTTT
TRBJ1-5	TRBV28	14	once	TRBD1	CASSQRQGFQPQHF	TGTGCCAGCAGTCAACGACAGGGGTTTCAGCCCCAGCATTTT
TRBJ2-1	TRBV21-1	10	-	-	CASSSDEQFF	TGTGCCAGCAGCTCGGATGAGCAGTTCTTC
TRBJ1-3	TRBV18	16	-	TRBD1	CASSPLADRPPSTIYF	TGTGCCAGCTCACCACTGGCGGACAGGCCCCCAAGCACCATATATTTT
TRBJ1-1	TRBV5-8	16	-	TRBD1	CASSPMLRGLNMRAFF	TGTGCCAGCAGCCCGATGCTCAGGGGGCTTAATATGAGAGCTTTCTTT
TRBJ1-5	TRBV6-1	15	-	-	CASSEALLRNQPQHF	TGTGCCAGCAGTGAAGCGCTTCTTCGGAATCAGCCCCAGCATTTT
TRBJ2-5	TRBV7-2	14	few	-	CASSQYGDQETQYF	TGTGCCAGCAGCCAATACGGGGATCAAGAGACCCAGTACTTC
TRBJ2-1	TRBV28	16	-	TRBD2	CASSTIGLAGINEQFF	TGTGCCAGCAGTACGATAGGACTAGCGGGAATCAATGAGCAGTTCTTC
TRBJ2-2	TRBV6-2/TRBV6-3	14	-	-	CASSYTSGVGELFF	TGTGCCAGCAGTTACACATCAGGGGTCGGGGAGCTGTTTTTT
TRBJ1-5	TRBV19	14	-	TRBD1	CASRSGQGNQPQHF	TGTGCCAGTAGGTCGGGACAGGGCAATCAGCCCCAGCATTTT
TRBJ1-5	TRBV7-2	15	few	TRBD1	CASSWTGNSNQPQHF	TGTGCCAGCAGTTGGACAGGAAATAGCAATCAGCCCCAGCATTTT
TRBJ1-1	TRBV24-1	14	-	-	CATSDPSRVEGAFF	TGTGCCACCAGTGATCCATCGAGGGTTGAGGGAGCTTTCTTT
TRBJ2-5	TRBV11-3	15	once	TRBD1	CASSLSGQGQETQYF	TGTGCCAGCAGCTTATCCGGACAGGGCCAAGAGACCCAGTACTTC
TRBJ1-3	TRBV9	14	-	-	CASSSAYSGNTIYF	TGTGCCAGCAGCTCAGCGTACTCTGGAAACACCATATATTTT
TRBJ2-7	TRBV6-2/TRBV6-3	16	-	TRBD2	CASSPRTSGSRDEQYF	TGTGCCAGCAGTCCGAGGACTAGCGGGAGTAGAGACGAGCAGTACTTC
TRBJ1-5	TRBV18	13	once	-	CASSPSENQPQHF	TGTGCCAGCTCACCATCGGAGAATCAGCCCCAGCATTTT
TRBJ2-5	TRBV2	13	-	-	CASSGGGRETQYF	TGTGCCAGCAGTGGGGGAGGACGAGAGACCCAGTACTTC
TRBJ1-6	TRBV7-8	15	-	-	CASSLAAGKGSPLHF	TGTGCCAGCAGCTTAGCTGCCGGGAAGGGTTCACCCCTCCACTTT
TRBJ2-7	TRBV2	14	-	TRBD2	CASSGREGSYEQYF	TGTGCCAGCTCGGGTAGGGAGGGTTCCTACGAGCAGTACTTC
TRBJ2-5	TRBV2	15	-	TRBD1	CASSSGTGGYVTQYF	TGTGCCAGCAGTTCAGGGACAGGGGGCTATGTGACCCAGTACTTC
TRBJ2-5	TRBV9	14	few	TRBD2	CASSVEGSGPTQYF	TGTGCCAGCAGCGTAGAGGGTAGCGGGCCCACCCAGTACTTC
TRBJ1-1	TRBV7-2	14	-	-	CASRPQRVNTEAFF	TGTGCCAGCAGGCCTCAGAGGGTGAACACTGAAGCTTTCTTT
TRBJ1-4	TRBV7-9	15	-	TRBD1	CASSFGDSGNEKLFF	TGTGCCAGCAGCTTCGGGGACAGTGGGAATGAAAAACTGTTTTTT
TRBJ1-2	TRBV18	17	-	TRBD1	CASSPSGQGISFFGYTF	TGTGCCAGCTCACCCTCCGGACAGGGAATTTCGTTTTTTGGCTACACCTTC
TRBJ2-4	TRBV6-1	16	-	TRBD2	CASSALAVIAKNIQYF	TGTGCCAGCAGTGCACTAGCGGTAATAGCCAAAAACATTCAGTACTTC
TRBJ1-2	TRBV6-5	13	once	-	CASRGLGLWSYTF	TGTGCCAGCAGGGGACTGGGCCTGTGGAGCTACACCTTC
TRBJ1-2	TRBV12-3/TRBV12-4	12	-	TRBD1	CASRDDRAGYTF	TGTGCCAGCAGGGACGACAGGGCTGGCTACACCTTC
TRBJ2-4	TRBV7-2	16	-	TRBD1	CASSLGQGVDKNIQYF	TGTGCCAGCAGCTTAGGACAGGGGGTCGACAAAAACATTCAGTACTTC
TRBJ2-5	TRBV24-1	15	once	TRBD1	CATSDPQGAQETQYF	TGTGCCACCAGTGATCCCCAGGGGGCACAAGAGACCCAGTACTTC
TRBJ2-7	TRBV11-2	12	-	-	CASSDSGYEQYF	TGTGCCAGCAGCGATAGCGGCTACGAGCAGTACTTC
TRBJ2-2	TRBV7-2	16	-	TRBD2	CASSLNGRADTGELFF	TGTGCCAGCAGCTTGAACGGGAGGGCCGACACCGGGGAGCTGTTTTTT
TRBJ2-3	TRBV11-3	14	-	TRBD2	CASSSSGSADTQYF	TGTGCCAGCAGCTCGAGCGGGAGTGCAGATACGCAGTATTTT
TRBJ2-7	TRBV2	12	-	TRBD1	CASSGGQLGQYF	TGTGCCAGCAGTGGGGGACAGTTAGGGCAGTACTTC
TRBJ2-4	TRBV19	16	-	TRBD2	CASSMADGLAENIQYF	TGTGCCAGTAGTATGGCGGACGGACTAGCGGAAAACATTCAGTACTTC
TRBJ2-2	TRBV18	15	once	TRBD1	CASSPQRDSTGELFF	TGTGCCAGCTCACCTCAACGGGACAGCACCGGGGAGCTGTTTTTT
TRBJ2-3	TRBV9	16	once	TRBD1	CASSVGQFSSTDTQYF	TGTGCCAGCAGCGTGGGACAGTTTTCTAGCACAGATACGCAGTATTTT
TRBJ2-5	TRBV11-2	14	-	-	CASSPDRLQETQYF	TGTGCCAGCAGCCCTGACAGGTTACAAGAGACCCAGTACTTC
TRBJ2-7	TRBV10-3	15	-	-	CAISEPAQGSYEQYF	TGTGCCATCAGTGAACCGGCCCAGGGGTCCTACGAGCAGTACTTC
TRBJ1-2	TRBV7-8	13	once	-	CASSLVGDYGYTF	TGTGCCAGCAGCTTAGTAGGGGACTATGGCTACACCTTC
TRBJ2-6	TRBV6-2/TRBV6-3	18	-	TRBD2	CASSSPGLAGGGANVLTF	TGTGCCAGCAGTTCGCCGGGACTAGCGGGAGGTGGGGCCAACGTCCTGACTTTC
TRBJ2-5	TRBV9	14	-	-	CASSPQWGRETQYF	TGTGCCAGCAGTCCCCAATGGGGGCGGGAGACCCAGTACTTC
TRBJ1-5	TRBV6-2/TRBV6-3	18	-	TRBD1	CASSYRGTETYSNQPQHF	TGTGCCAGCAGTTACAGAGGGACAGAAACTTATAGCAATCAGCCCCAGCATTTT
TRBJ2-5	TRBV7-9	16	-	TRBD2	CASSLYGLAGAETQYF	TGTGCCAGCAGCTTGTACGGACTAGCGGGAGCGGAGACCCAGTACTTC